This entry lists 13 T cell receptor beta chains sequenced from one sample in a study of blood T cell repertoires in COVID-19 (dated by TCRdb to the early 2020s). The library came from the immunoSEQ multiplex PCR assay. As stored in TCRdb, this immuneACCESS dataset retains in-frame rearrangements with V and J assigned. A fraction of the clones does not appear; measured against another copy, unresolved V genes explain less than half of the discrepancy, and the remainder lacks a known reason. The sample records about 91,000 clones, roughly four fifths of which are singletons. More than 5.5% of the sample lies in the top ten. Sequenced: peripheral blood. The source is a man aged 50 to 60 with active or convalescent COVID-19.

This chain links TRBV3-1 (or the pseudogene TRBV3-2) with TRBJ2-2, with a tentative D call TRBD1 (5 bases). Germline CDR1 reads LGHDT; CDR2 reads YNNKEL (reference sequence). The CDR3 totals 14 residues. Deletions cut 0 bases from V and 4 bases from J, with 6 bases between. CDR3 region: CASSQEGATGELFF. The CDR3 bases are TGTGCCAGCAGCCAAGAAGGGGCCACCGGGGAGCTGTTTTTT.

This chain connects TRBV11-2 to TRBJ2-7; no clear D. CDR3 length equals 14 residues. Trimming left V 1 base short and J 2 bases short, with 9 bases between. Germline CDR1 SGHAT, CDR2 FQNNGV. CDR3 residues: CASSLGRGAYEQYV. CDR3 DNA sequence: TGTGCCAGCAGCTTAGGTAGAGGAGCCTACGAGCAGTACGTC.

The chain has TRBV12-3 or TRBV12-4 and TRBJ2-1; D is perhaps TRBD1 (5 bases). The V and J ends lost 5 bases and 4 bases respectively, with 9 bases between them. The CDR3 has 13 amino acids. The CDR3 coding sequence is TGTGCCAGCAGTATTACAGGTTACAATGAGCAGTTCTTC. Protein product: CASSITGYNEQFF.

The CDR3: CASSVSGYEQYF. CDR3 in DNA: TGTGCCAGCAGCGTCTCCGGCTACGAGCAGTACTTC. The chain couples TRBV7-9 to TRBJ2-7; D unresolved. Germline CDR1 is SEHNR and CDR2 is FQNEAQ (reference sequence). Trimming took 5 bases from V and 3 from J, leaving 8 bases between them. The CDR3 spans 12 residues.

The chain joins TRBV10-3 to TRBJ2-7; 7 bases are a match to TRBD2. Losses at the gene ends were 2 bases for V and 0 bases for J; bases not matched to a gene: 4. The germline V gene encodes CDR1 ENHRY and CDR2 SYGVKD. This CDR3 is built from 15 residues. This chain's CDR3 is CAISERLAASYEQYV. CDR3 nucleotides: TGTGCCATCAGTGAGCGGCTAGCGGCCTCCTACGAGCAGTACGTC.

The V gene is TRBV24-1, the J gene TRBJ2-1; D gene ambiguous. Trimming removed 4 bases from V and 6 bases from J, with 18 bases in between. The CDR3 contains 16 residues. The V gene's germline CDR1 is KGHDR and CDR2 SFDVKD. CDR3 amino acids: CATSDRLGRSSNEQFF. CDR3 sequence (DNA): TGTGCCACCAGTGACCGCTTGGGCAGGTCCAGCAATGAGCAGTTCTTC.

There are a few counts of this clone. J is TRBJ2-1 and V is TRBV11-2, with 8 bases that match TRBD2. The J segment lost 6 bases and the V segment lost 3 bases, leaving 7 bases of the junction unmatched. This CDR3 region has 15 residues. The V gene's germline CDR1 is SGHAT and CDR2 FQNNGV. In DNA, the CDR3 is TGTGCCAGCAGCTTCCTCCACGGGACTAGCAATGAGCAGTTCTTC. As protein: CASSFLHGTSNEQFF.

The chain employs TRBV5-1 and TRBJ1-1; the match to TRBD1 covers 9 bases. This CDR3 region has 14 residues. CDR1 is SGHRS, CDR2 YFSETQ, per germline. V lost 3 bases to trimming and J lost 5 bases; unmatched junction nucleotides: 5. The CDR3 here is CASSYDRGGTEAFF. Here the CDR3 DNA reads TGCGCCAGCAGCTATGACAGGGGGGGTACTGAAGCTTTCTTT.

V and J are TRBV7-2 and TRBJ1-5; a weak D match, TRBD1 (6 bases). The CDR3 extends over 15 amino acids. The germline V gene has CDR1 SGHTA and CDR2 FQGNSA. V was shortened by 4 bases and J by 0 bases, with 10 bases between the two germline ends. The DNA for the CDR3 is TGTGCCAGCAGCTCCCAGGGGCATAGCAATCAGCCCCAGCATTTT. Amino acids: CASSSQGHSNQPQHF.

This rearrangement joins TRBV28 to TRBJ2-1; TRBD1 matches 8 bases. The CDR3 sequence is 18 residues long. V lost 6 bases to trimming and J lost 6 bases; unmatched junction nucleotides: 19. The V gene's germline CDR1 is MDHEN and CDR2 SYDVKM. CDR3 sequence reads: CASSTQSGPGTGFNEQFF. For the CDR3, the DNA is TGTGCCAGCAGCACCCAATCAGGACCCGGGACAGGCTTCAATGAGCAGTTCTTC.

The rearrangement links TRBV6-2 or TRBV6-3 to TRBJ2-3; 14 bases are a match to TRBD2. V dropped 5 bases and J dropped 2; count of bases not matched to a gene: 9. CDR1 MNHEY and CDR2 SVGEGT come from the germline V gene. The CDR3 runs to 18 residues. The DNA of the CDR3 is TGTGCCAGCAGTCATCGGACTAGCGGGGGGCAGATCACAGATACGCAGTATTTT. It translates to CASSHRTSGGQITDTQYF.

The chain carries TRBV19 and TRBJ1-1, with 12 bases identical to TRBD1. CDR1 and CDR2 from the germline V gene are LNHDA and SQIVND (reference sequence). V lost 3 bases and J lost 1; bases outside the gene matches: 3. The CDR3 contains 16 residues. The CDR3 spells CASSIGDRGRNTEAFF. For the CDR3, the DNA is TGTGCCAGTAGTATTGGGGACAGGGGGCGGAACACTGAAGCTTTCTTT.

The rearrangement joins TRBV28 to TRBJ1-4, with 10 positions matching TRBD1. With 6 bases clipped from V and 3 bases from J, the junction kept 7 bases outside the gene matches. Germline V gene lookup returns CDR1 MDHEN and CDR2 SYDVKM. CDR3 size: 16 residues. CDR3 region: CASSLTGGAANEKLFF. The CDR3 bases are TGTGCCAGCAGCCTGACAGGGGGCGCAGCTAATGAAAAACTGTTTTTT.